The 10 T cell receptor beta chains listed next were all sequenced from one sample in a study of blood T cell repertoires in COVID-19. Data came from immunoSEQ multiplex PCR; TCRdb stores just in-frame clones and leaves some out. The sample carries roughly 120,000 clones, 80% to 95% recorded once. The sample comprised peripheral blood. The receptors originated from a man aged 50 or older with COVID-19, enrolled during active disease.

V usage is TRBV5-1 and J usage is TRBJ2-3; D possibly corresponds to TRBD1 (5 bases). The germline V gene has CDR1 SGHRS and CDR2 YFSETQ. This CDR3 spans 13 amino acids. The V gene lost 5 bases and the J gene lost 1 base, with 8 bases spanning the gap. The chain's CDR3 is CASRPQGTDTQYF. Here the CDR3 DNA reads TGCGCCAGCAGACCACAGGGCACAGATACGCAGTATTTT.

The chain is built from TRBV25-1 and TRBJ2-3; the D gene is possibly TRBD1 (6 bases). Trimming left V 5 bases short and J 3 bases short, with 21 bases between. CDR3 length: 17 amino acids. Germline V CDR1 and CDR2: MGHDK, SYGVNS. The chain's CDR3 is CASSWFGGQGDTDTQYF. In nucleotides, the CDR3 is TGTGCCAGCAGTTGGTTTGGGGGACAAGGCGATACAGATACGCAGTATTTT.

In DNA, the CDR3 is TGCGCCAGCGGGAGGGCTATCACAGATACGCAGTATTTT. Protein sequence: CASGRAITDTQYF. The chain links TRBV5-1 to TRBJ2-3, with 7 bases lining up with TRBD2. After removal of 7 bases from V and 2 bases from J, the junction contained 4 bases not matched to a gene. CDR1 SGHRS and CDR2 YFSETQ come from the germline V gene. This CDR3 is built from 13 residues.

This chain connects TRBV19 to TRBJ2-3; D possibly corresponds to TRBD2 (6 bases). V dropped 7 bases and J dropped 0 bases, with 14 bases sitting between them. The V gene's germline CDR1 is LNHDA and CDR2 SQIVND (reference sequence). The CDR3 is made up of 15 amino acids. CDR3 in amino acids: CASTLGRGSTDTQYF. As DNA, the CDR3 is TGTGCCAGTACCTTAGGGCGGGGTAGCACAGATACGCAGTATTTT. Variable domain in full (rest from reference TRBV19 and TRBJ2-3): DGGITQSPKYLFRKEGQNVTLSCEQNLNHDAMYWYRQDPGQGLRLIYYSQIVNDFQKGDIAEGYSVSREKKESFPLTVTSAQKNPTAFYLCASTLGRGSTDTQYFGPGTRLTVL.

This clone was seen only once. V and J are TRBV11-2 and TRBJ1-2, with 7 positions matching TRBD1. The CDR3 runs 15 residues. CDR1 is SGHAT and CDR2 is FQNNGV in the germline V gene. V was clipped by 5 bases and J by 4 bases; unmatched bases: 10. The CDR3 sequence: CASSTFRDSGYGYTF. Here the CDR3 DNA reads TGTGCCAGCAGCACATTCCGGGACAGTGGCTATGGCTACACCTTC.

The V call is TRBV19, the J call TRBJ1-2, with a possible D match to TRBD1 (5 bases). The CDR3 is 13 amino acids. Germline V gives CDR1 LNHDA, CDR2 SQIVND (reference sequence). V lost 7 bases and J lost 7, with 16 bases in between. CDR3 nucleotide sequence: TGTGCCAGTAATAATCCAGGGCGAGGTGGCTACACCTTC. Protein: CASNNPGRGGYTF.

This CDR3 reads CASSSHFTQYF. Written as DNA, the CDR3 is TGTGCCAGCAGCTCGCACTTTACGCAGTATTTT. J is TRBJ2-3 and V is TRBV11-2; D not certain. This CDR3 has 11 amino acids. The V and J ends lost 4 bases and 8 bases respectively, with 7 bases between them. Germline V gene lookup returns CDR1 SGHAT and CDR2 FQNNGV. The full variable domain, rest sourced from reference TRBV11-2 and TRBJ2-3, is EAGVAQSPRYKIIEKRQSVAFWCNPISGHATLYWYQQILGQGPKLLIQFQNNGVVDDSQLPKDRFSAERLKGVDSTLKIQPAKLEDSAVYLCASSSHFTQYFGPGTRLTVL.

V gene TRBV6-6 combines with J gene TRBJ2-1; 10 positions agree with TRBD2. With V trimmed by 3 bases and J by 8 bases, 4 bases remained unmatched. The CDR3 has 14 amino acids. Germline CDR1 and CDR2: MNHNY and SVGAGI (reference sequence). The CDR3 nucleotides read TGTGCCAGCAGTTATCGAGCGGGAGGGGATGAGCAGTTCTTC. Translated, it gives CASSYRAGGDEQFF.

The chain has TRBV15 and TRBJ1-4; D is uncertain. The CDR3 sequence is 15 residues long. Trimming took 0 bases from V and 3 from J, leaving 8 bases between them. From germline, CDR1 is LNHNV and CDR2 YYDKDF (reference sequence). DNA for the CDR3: TGTGCCACCAGCAGAGATCGCGGGGCTAATGAAAAACTGTTTTTT. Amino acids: CATSRDRGANEKLFF.

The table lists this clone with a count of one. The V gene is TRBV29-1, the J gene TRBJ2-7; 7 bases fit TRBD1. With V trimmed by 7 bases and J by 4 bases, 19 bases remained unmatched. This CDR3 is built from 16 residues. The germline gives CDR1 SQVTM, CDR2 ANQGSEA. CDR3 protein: CSGDLFDRDPIYEQYV. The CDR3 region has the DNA TGCAGCGGTGACCTCTTCGACAGGGACCCCATATACGAGCAGTACGTC.